This T cell receptor (beta chain) emerged from a study of a mutant IDH1 vaccine in newly diagnosed glioma (dated by TCRdb to 2020 to 2023). Background for the entire study: Eight vaccinations were administered to patients in weeks 1, 3, 5, 7, 11, 15, 19 and 23, corresponding to visits V03 through V10. Of the roughly 32 treated patients, 62.5% were male and about 40% were female, and a mean age of roughly 40 years was recorded. Six visits were used for peripheral blood collection: V03 (baseline), V05, V07, V10, V12 and V13. Before enrollment, patients had received standard therapy of radiotherapy alone, temozolomide alone, or radiochemotherapy with temozolomide; most received the combination. Longitudinal TCRB deep sequencing was performed for 25 to 30 treated patients wherever samples were available for exploratory analyses. In the chemotherapy-containing groups, vaccination started alongside temozolomide cycles, whereas in patients who had radiotherapy alone it started 4-6 weeks after radiotherapy.

This specimen's time point label, interpreted: week 5, during vaccination. Every vaccine dose consisted of 300 ug of a 20-mer mutant IDH1 peptide in Montanide, administered subcutaneously together with topical imiquimod. All donors had newly diagnosed IDH1-mutant astrocytomas of WHO grade 3 or 4 that showed loss of nuclear ATRX. The samples were drawn from NOA16, a multicentre, single-arm, open-label phase I trial in Germany that tested a mutant IDH1 peptide vaccine in humans for the first time. Genomic DNA for TCRB sequencing was extracted from EDTA blood using the DNeasy Blood and Tissue Kit. Broader findings and caveats from the paper: Availability determined which PBMC samples were chosen for TCRB deep sequencing. Vaccine-induced immune responses across multiple MHC alleles were detected in 93.3% of patients. Pseudoprogression seemed to be unrelated to changes in the top peripheral T cell clonotypes found by TCRB sequencing. The authors noted that analyses of patient blood samples could not be reproduced because of sample limitations.

Ends trimmed: V by 1 base, J by 4 bases; bases unmatched to a gene: 10. The CDR3 covers 17 residues, taking in both the cysteine and the phenylalanine. Of all the DNA, just the CDR3 is kept, 51 bases in frame from base 1. Looking up the germline V gene yields CDR1 SGHVS and CDR2 FQNEAQ. Receptor amplification or capture employed the immunoSEQ multiplex PCR assay. The hsTCRB Kit was used according to the manufacturer's protocol to amplify rearranged TCR beta chain sequences. An Illumina MiSeq was used to sequence the TCRB libraries. Turning to the authors' computational methods: The proprietary platform of the kit vendor was used for demultiplexing, trimming and gene mapping. The clones in this table, taken by TCRdb from immuneACCESS, are in-frame only. Not every clone is retained; where verified, under half of the shortfall comes from an unresolved V gene, and the cause of the rest is unknown. Clone size and the V and J calls come from that table; the DNA yielded D and trimming. This sample lists 25,000 to 30,000 clones; 89% were detected once. More than 15% of the sample is in the top ten clones.

In regard to this clone: This clone's antigen is unknown. Base-call qualities are not available, and no considerably larger clone is one nucleotide away.

The sequence links TRBV7-8 to TRBJ2-7; the junction holds 10 bases that match TRBD2. Sample: PBMCs, taken from a glioma patient whose treatment included an IDH1 peptide vaccine. This TCR came from a man in his late teens or twenties with glioma. The CDR3 region has the sequence CASSLVGSGRSHYEQYF. The DNA is as follows: TGTGCCAGCAGCTTAGTGGGTAGCGGGAGGTCCCATTACGAGCAGTACTTC.